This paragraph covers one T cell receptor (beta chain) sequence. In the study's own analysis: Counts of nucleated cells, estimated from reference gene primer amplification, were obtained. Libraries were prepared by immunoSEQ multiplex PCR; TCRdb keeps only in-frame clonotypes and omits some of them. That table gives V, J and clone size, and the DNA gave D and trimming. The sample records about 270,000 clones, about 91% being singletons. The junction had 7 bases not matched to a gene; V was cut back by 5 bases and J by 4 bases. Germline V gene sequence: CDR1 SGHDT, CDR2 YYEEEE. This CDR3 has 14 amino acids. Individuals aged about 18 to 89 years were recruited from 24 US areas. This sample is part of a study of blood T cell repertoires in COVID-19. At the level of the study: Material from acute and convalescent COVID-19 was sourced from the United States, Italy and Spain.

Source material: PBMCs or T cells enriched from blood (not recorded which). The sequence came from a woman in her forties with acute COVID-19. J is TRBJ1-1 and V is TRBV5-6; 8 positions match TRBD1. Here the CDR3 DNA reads TGTGCCAGCAGGCCGGGACAGGACGCCACTGAAGCTTTCTTT. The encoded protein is CASRPGQDATEAFF.